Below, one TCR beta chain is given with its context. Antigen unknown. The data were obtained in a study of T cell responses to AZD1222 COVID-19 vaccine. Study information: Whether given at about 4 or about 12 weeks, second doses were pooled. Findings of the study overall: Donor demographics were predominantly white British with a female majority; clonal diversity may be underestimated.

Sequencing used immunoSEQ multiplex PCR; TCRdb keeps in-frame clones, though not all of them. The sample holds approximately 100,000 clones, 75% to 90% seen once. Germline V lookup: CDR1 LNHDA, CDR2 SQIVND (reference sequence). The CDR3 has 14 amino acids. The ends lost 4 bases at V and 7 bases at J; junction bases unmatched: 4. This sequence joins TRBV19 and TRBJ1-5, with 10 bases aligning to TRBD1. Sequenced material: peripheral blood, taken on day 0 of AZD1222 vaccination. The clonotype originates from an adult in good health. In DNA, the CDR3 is TGTGCCAGTAGTACGGACAGGGGGTGGCAGCCCCAGCATTTT. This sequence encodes CASSTDRGWQPQHF.